The clone carrying this T cell receptor (beta chain) was observed a single time. The sample comes from a study of T cell changes during pregnancy in multiple sclerosis. Repertoires were generated with immunoSEQ multiplex PCR, while TCRdb's copy carries only in-frame clones and drops some. The data show around 25,000 clones, under 95% seen once. CDR1 and CDR2 from the germline V gene are SGHAT and FQNNGV. This CDR3 has 15 residues. After removal of 5 bases from V and 5 bases from J, the junction contained 6 bases not matched to a gene. This chain uses TRBV11-2 with TRBJ2-1; 10 positions match TRBD2. The clonotype was recovered from a female donor in good health, enrolled as a control in a pregnancy study. The sequencing here drew on CD8+ T cells from peripheral blood mononuclear cells, taken in the third trimester of pregnancy. As DNA, the CDR3 is TGTGCCAGCAGCCCGGGACTAGCGCCCCACAATGAGCAGTTCTTC. Its protein is CASSPGLAPHNEQFF.